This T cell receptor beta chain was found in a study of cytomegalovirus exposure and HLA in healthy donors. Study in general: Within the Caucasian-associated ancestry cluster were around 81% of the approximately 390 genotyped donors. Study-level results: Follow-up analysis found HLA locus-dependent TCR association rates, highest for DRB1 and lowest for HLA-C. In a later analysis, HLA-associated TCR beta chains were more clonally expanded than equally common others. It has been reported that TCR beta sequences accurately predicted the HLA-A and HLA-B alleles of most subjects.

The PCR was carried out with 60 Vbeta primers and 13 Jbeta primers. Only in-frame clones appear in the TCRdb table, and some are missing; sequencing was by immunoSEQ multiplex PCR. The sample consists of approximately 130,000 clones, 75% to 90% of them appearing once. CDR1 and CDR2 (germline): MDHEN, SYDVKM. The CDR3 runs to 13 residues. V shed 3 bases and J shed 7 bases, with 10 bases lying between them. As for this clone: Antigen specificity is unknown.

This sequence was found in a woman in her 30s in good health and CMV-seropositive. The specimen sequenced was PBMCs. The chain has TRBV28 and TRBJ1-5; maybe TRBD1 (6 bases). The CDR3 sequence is CASSFQGMQPQHF. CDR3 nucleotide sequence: TGTGCCAGCAGTTTTCAGGGGATGCAGCCCCAGCATTTT.